A single sample is the source of the 27 T cell receptor beta chains below, sequenced in a study of PD-L1 blockade in urothelial cancer. Profiling relied on immunoSEQ multiplex PCR, and the TCRdb table lists in-frame clones only, not all of them. The sample lists around 26,000 clones, around nine tenths occurring once. The sample in question was PBMCs, obtained around atezolizumab (anti-PD-L1) treatment. These receptors originate from a man in his fifties or sixties with urothelial cancer.

The chain is built from TRBV30 and TRBJ1-4; TRBD1 aligns across 10 bases. The V gene's germline CDR1 is GTSNPN and CDR2 SVGIG (reference sequence). CDR3 length: 14 amino acids. V lost 2 bases to trimming and J lost 6 bases; unmatched junction nucleotides: 3. CDR3: CAWSPGQGHEKLFF. DNA of the CDR3: TGTGCCTGGAGTCCGGGACAGGGGCATGAAAAACTGTTTTTT.

The CDR3 region has the DNA TGCAGCGTTGGTGGACAGCCCCAGGGAAAACTGTTTTTT. Encoded protein: CSVGGQPQGKLFF. The chain combines TRBV29-1 with TRBJ1-4; tentatively, D is TRBD1 (6 bases). This CDR3 region has 13 residues. The germline V gene has CDR1 SQVTM and CDR2 ANQGSEA. V dropped 4 bases and J dropped 10 bases, with 16 bases sitting between them. Filled out from reference TRBV29-1 and TRBJ1-4, the complete variable domain reads SAVISQKPSRDICQRGTSLTIQCQVDSQVTMMFWYRQQPGQSLTLIATANQGSEATYESGFVIDKFPISRPNLTFSTLTVSNMSPEDSSIYLCSVGGQPQGKLFFGSGTQLSVL.

The V and J genes are TRBV10-3 and TRBJ1-3; the D gene is possibly TRBD1 (5 bases). Germline-derived CDR1 and CDR2 are ENHRY and SYGVKD. The CDR3 runs 15 residues. The V gene lost 2 bases and the J gene lost 3 bases, with 11 bases spanning the gap. CDR3 DNA sequence: TGTGCCATCAGTGAGACAGGTTTAGGTGGAAACACCATATATTTT. The encoded protein is CAISETGLGGNTIYF.

The J gene is TRBJ1-4, the V gene TRBV18, with D perhaps TRBD1 (6 bases). The germline V gene encodes CDR1 KGHSH and CDR2 LQKENI. The V end was cut by 5 bases, the J end by 0 bases, with 16 bases between. This CDR3 has 17 amino acids. CDR3 sequence: CASSASWDITTNEKLFF. The CDR3 region has the DNA TGTGCCAGCTCAGCCAGCTGGGACATTACAACTAATGAAAAACTGTTTTTT.

The chain recombines TRBV7-9 with TRBJ1-2; maybe TRBD1 (5 bases). The CDR3 spans 15 residues. Between the trimmed V and J ends, which lost 4 bases and 1 base, there was a span of 13 bases. The germline CDR1 and CDR2 sequences are SEHNR and FQNEAQ (reference sequence). The CDR3 DNA sequence: TGTGCCAGCAGCTCGAAGACAGAATATAACTATGGCTACACCTTC. Its translation: CASSSKTEYNYGYTF.

This chain connects TRBV5-4 to TRBJ2-7; maybe TRBD1 (6 bases). The germline V gene encodes CDR1 SGHNT and CDR2 YYREEE (reference sequence). Trimming left V 4 bases short and J 2 bases short, with 13 bases between. CDR3 size: 14 residues. The CDR3 reads CASSRTVATYEQYF. CDR3 nucleotide sequence: TGTGCCAGCAGCCGGACAGTGGCCACCTACGAGCAGTACTTC.

V and J are TRBV4-3 and TRBJ2-7; TRBD2 is a possible D gene (5 bases). The CDR3 has 15 residues. Deletions cut 0 bases from V and 3 bases from J, with 12 bases between. Germline V gene sequence: CDR1 LGHNA, CDR2 YSLEER. This CDR3 reads CASSQDRRFHYEQYF. In DNA, the CDR3 is TGCGCCAGCAGCCAAGATAGGAGGTTTCACTACGAGCAGTACTTC.

V and J are TRBV11-1 and TRBJ2-1; D perhaps matches TRBD2 (6 bases). The CDR3 spans 15 residues. Looked up from germline, CDR1 is SGHAT and CDR2 is FQDESV (reference sequence). Trimming pared 1 base from V and 3 bases from J, leaving 10 bases between. The CDR3, as DNA: TGTGCCAGCAGCTTAGGTTCCGGGGGCTACAATGAGCAGTTCTTC. Translation: CASSLGSGGYNEQFF. The entire variable domain, with the rest obtained from reference TRBV11-1 and TRBJ2-1, is as follows: EAEVAQSPRYKITEKSQAVAFWCDPISGHATLYWYRQILGQGPELLVQFQDESVVDDSQLPKDRFSAERLKGVDSTLKIQPAELGDSAMYLCASSLGSGGYNEQFFGPGTRLTVL.

This chain links TRBV25-1 with TRBJ1-1; 7 positions match TRBD1. Germline V gene data show CDR1 as MGHDK and CDR2 as SYGVNS. The CDR3 runs 15 residues. V was pared by 3 bases and J by 1 base, with 5 bases of the junction left unmatched. CDR3 sequence: CASSDRDRPNTEAFF. The CDR3, as DNA: TGTGCCAGCAGTGACCGGGACAGACCGAACACTGAAGCTTTCTTT.

This clone was recorded once. The V and J genes are TRBV7-3 and TRBJ2-5; TRBD2 is a possible D gene (5 bases). Germline V lookup: CDR1 SGHTA, CDR2 FQGTGA. This CDR3 is 13 amino acids long. V was shortened by 4 bases and J by 5 bases, with 11 bases between the two germline ends. The CDR3 DNA is TGTGCCAGCAGCTCACACCCGGGGGAGACCCAGTACTTC. It is translated as CASSSHPGETQYF. Full variable domain (outside the CDR3, taken from reference TRBV7-3 and TRBJ2-5): GAGVSQTPSNKVTEKGKYVELRCDPISGHTALYWYRQSLGQGPEFLIYFQGTGAADDSGLPNDRFFAVRPEGSVSTLKIQRTERGDSAVYLCASSSHPGETQYFGPGTRLLVL.

The V and J genes are TRBV30 and TRBJ1-3; no firm D call. This CDR3 contains 13 residues. Germline V gene lookup returns CDR1 GTSNPN and CDR2 SVGIG (reference sequence). V was trimmed by 0 bases and J by 0 bases, leaving 3 bases between them. DNA of the CDR3: TGTGCCTGGAGTGTCCACTCTGGAAACACCATATATTTT. It specifies CAWSVHSGNTIYF.

The chain recombines TRBV5-1 with TRBJ2-5, with D possibly matching TRBD1 (5 bases). The length of the CDR3 is 16 residues. V lost 9 bases and J lost 5, with 26 bases in between. In germline, CDR1 is SGHRS, CDR2 YFSETQ. The CDR3 spells CAIPPPDQQSGETQYF. The CDR3 region has the DNA TGCGCCATCCCCCCCCCGGACCAACAATCAGGGGAGACCCAGTACTTC.

The V and J genes are TRBV6-6 and TRBJ1-2; 8 bases align to TRBD1. Germline V gene sequence: CDR1 MNHNY, CDR2 SVGAGI (reference sequence). The CDR3 is made up of 15 amino acids. The junction had 5 bases not matched to a gene; V was cut back by 2 bases and J by 3 bases. DNA for the CDR3: TGTGCCAGCAGTTACGCGTCGGGACAGGACTATGGCTACACCTTC. It codes for CASSYASGQDYGYTF.

The chain recombines TRBV7-9 with TRBJ1-1; the match to TRBD1 covers 11 bases. V was pared by 3 bases and J by 10 bases, with 4 bases of the junction left unmatched. The CDR3 has 13 amino acids. Germline loops: CDR1 SEHNR, CDR2 FQNEAQ (reference sequence). CDR3 sequence reads: CASSFGTGGAAFF. The CDR3 bases are TGTGCCAGCAGCTTTGGGACAGGGGGGGCAGCTTTCTTT.

A word on this clone: This sample also contains other DNA sequences that code for the same CDR3. This chain joins TRBV5-1 and TRBJ2-2; TRBD1 matches at 7 bases. CDR3 length: 14 residues. Germline values: CDR1 SGHRS, CDR2 YFSETQ. The V and J ends lost 4 bases and 4 bases, in that order; junction bases with no gene match: 4. The CDR3 DNA reads as TGCGCCAGCAGCCGGGACAGTCCCACCGGGGAGCTGTTTTTT. Residues: CASSRDSPTGELFF.

The chain links TRBV7-2 to TRBJ1-2; a possible D gene is TRBD1 (5 bases). The CDR3 contains 14 residues. V dropped 6 bases and J dropped 1 base, with 12 bases sitting between them. Per germline, CDR1 SGHTA and CDR2 FQGNSA. The CDR3 region is CASRRRQINYGYTF. The DNA for the CDR3 is TGTGCCAGCAGGAGGAGACAGATTAACTATGGCTACACCTTC.

A few counts support this clone. One junction end disagrees with the germline gene, perhaps due to a read error. The chain recombines TRBV7-7 with TRBJ1-1, with D uncertain. Germline V CDR1 and CDR2: SSHAT, FNYEAQ (reference sequence). This CDR3 spans 13 amino acids. Here the CDR3 reads CASSFQLNTEAFF. CDR3 in DNA: TGTGCTAGCAGCTTCCAACTAAACACTGAAGCTTTCTTT.

This rearrangement joins TRBV18 to TRBJ1-2, with D possibly matching TRBD1 (6 bases). Germline CDR1 KGHSH, CDR2 LQKENI. Trimming left V 1 base short and J 7 bases short, with 10 bases between. CDR3 length: 13 amino acids. The CDR3 here is CASSPRRGSGYTF. The CDR3 nucleotides are TGTGCCAGCTCACCACGCAGGGGTAGTGGCTACACCTTC.

The chain combines TRBV6-1 with TRBJ1-5; D gene ambiguous. Germline-derived CDR1 and CDR2 are MNHNS and SASEGT. This CDR3 is 17 amino acids long. V was trimmed by 2 bases and J by 2 bases, leaving 16 bases between them. Written as DNA, the CDR3 is TGTGCCAGCAGTGAAACGGGTTCCCGAATTGGCAATCAGCCCCAGCATTTT. Encoded protein: CASSETGSRIGNQPQHF.

The chain joins TRBV5-1 to TRBJ2-1, with 10 positions matching TRBD2. J was trimmed by 2 bases and V by 4 bases; bases with no gene match: 9. The CDR3 runs 17 residues. CDR1 SGHRS and CDR2 YFSETQ come from the germline V gene. CDR3 bases: TGCGCCAGCAGCCCGCTAGCGGGAGATAAAACCTACAATGAGCAGTTCTTC. It specifies CASSPLAGDKTYNEQFF.

V and J are TRBV4-1 and TRBJ2-3; TRBD2 aligns across 16 bases. This CDR3 is built from 21 residues. CDR1 is MGHRA and CDR2 is YSYEKL in the germline V gene. V was clipped by 2 bases and J by 2 bases; unmatched bases: 13. The DNA of the CDR3 is TGCGCCAGCAGCCAAATGCCGGGACTAGCGGGAGGGGTGGGGCACACAGATACGCAGTATTTT. This translates into CASSQMPGLAGGVGHTDTQYF.

In DNA form, the CDR3 reads TGTGCCAGCAGCCCCCATACAGGGCTCTCCGGGGAGCTGTTTTTT. Its translation is CASSPHTGLSGELFF. V is TRBV11-3 and J is TRBJ2-2, with a tentative D call TRBD1 (6 bases). Trimming removed 5 bases from V and 6 bases from J, with 16 bases in between. The germline V gene has CDR1 SGHNT and CDR2 YENEEA. The CDR3 totals 15 residues. Together with reference TRBV11-3 and TRBJ2-2, the CDR3 gives the full variable domain: EAGVVQSPRYKIIEKKQPVAFWCNPISGHNTLYWYLQNLGQGPELLIRYENEEAVDDSQLPKDRFSAERLKGVDSTLKIQPAELGDSAVYLCASSPHTGLSGELFFGEGSRLTVL.

This clone is a singleton in its sample. J is TRBJ1-1 and V is TRBV5-1; D perhaps matches TRBD1 (5 bases). The V end lost 4 bases, the J end lost 1 base, and 11 bases lay between the germline ends. Germline V lookup: CDR1 SGHRS, CDR2 YFSETQ. This CDR3 has 14 amino acids. CDR3 nucleotide sequence: TGCGCCAGCAGCGTGACAGTGCAGAACACTGAAGCTTTCTTT. Encoded protein: CASSVTVQNTEAFF.

The chain has TRBV6-5 and TRBJ2-1; weak D call: TRBD2 (7 bases). Germline values: CDR1 MNHEY, CDR2 SVGAGI. This CDR3 is 14 amino acids long. The V end lost 7 bases, the J end lost 1 base, and 11 bases lay between the germline ends. The CDR3 nucleotides read TGTGCCAGCAAGGGGGGGCCGTCCTACAATGAGCAGTTCTTC. Its translation is CASKGGPSYNEQFF.

This chain uses TRBV27 with TRBJ1-2, with a tentative D call TRBD1 (5 bases). The V gene's germline CDR1 is MNHEY and CDR2 SMNVEV (reference sequence). The length of the CDR3 is 14 residues. The germline V and J ends were trimmed by 1 base and 7 bases, with 13 bases remaining between them. CDR3 in amino acids: CASSLWAGRGGYTF. The CDR3 DNA follows: TGTGCCAGCAGTTTATGGGCAGGGCGGGGTGGCTACACCTTC.

The rearrangement joins TRBV4-1 to TRBJ2-7, with TRBD1 identical over 7 bases. The germline gives CDR1 MGHRA, CDR2 YSYEKL. With V trimmed by 2 bases and J by 5 bases, 12 bases remained unmatched. The CDR3 extends over 16 amino acids. CDR3 sequence reads: CASSQSPRGTRDEQYF. The CDR3 DNA reads as TGCGCCAGCAGCCAATCCCCCAGGGGGACCCGGGACGAGCAGTACTTC.

CDR3 amino acids: CASRRTTEANTGELFF. In DNA form, the CDR3 reads TGTGCCAGTAGGAGAACGACAGAAGCAAACACCGGGGAGCTGTTTTTT. The chain couples TRBV19 to TRBJ2-2; tentative D call: TRBD1 (5 bases). V gave up 6 bases and J gave up 2 bases, with 16 bases separating them. The length of the CDR3 is 16 residues. Germline lookup yields CDR1 LNHDA and CDR2 SQIVND (reference sequence). The full variable domain, completed using reference TRBV19 and TRBJ2-2, is DGGITQSPKYLFRKEGQNVTLSCEQNLNHDAMYWYRQDPGQGLRLIYYSQIVNDFQKGDIAEGYSVSREKKESFPLTVTSAQKNPTAFYLCASRRTTEANTGELFFGEGSRLTVL.